These T cell receptor beta chains were read from a single sample in a study of tissue T cells after allogeneic stem cell transplantation. Profiling relied on immunoSEQ multiplex PCR, and the TCRdb table lists in-frame clones only, not all of them. This table holds about 42,000 clones, roughly 92% found once. This sample comprised blood, obtained before transplantation. The receptors come from a woman aged 35 to 75 who later had graft-versus-host disease after an allogeneic stem cell transplant. CDR3s include the opening cysteine and the closing phenylalanine or tryptophan. The D gene is left open where the match is weak. Clone sizes are given selectively: once, few, many, or a class where the clone is expanded.

J,size,V,D,DNA,CDR3
TRBJ1-6,NA,TRBV5-4,NA,TGTGCCAGCAGCTTGGTGACCCGCCCTAGAAATAATTCACCCCTCCACTTT,CASSLVTRPRNNSPLHF
TRBJ1-1,NA,TRBV28,TRBD1,TGTGCCAGCAGGGCCCAACAGGGACAGAAAGCTTTCTTT,CASRAQQGQKAFF
TRBJ2-2,NA,TRBV18,NA,TGTGCCAGCTCACGAAATTACAGGGACACCGGGGAGCTGTTTTTT,CASSRNYRDTGELFF
TRBJ2-2,NA,TRBV4-3,TRBD1,TGCGCCAGCAGCCGAGACAGGGGAACCGGGGAGCTGTTTTTT,CASSRDRGTGELFF
TRBJ2-7,NA,TRBV6-2/TRBV6-3,NA,TGTGCCAGCAGTTACGTTAAAGGACACTACGAGCAGTACTTC,CASSYVKGHYEQYF
TRBJ1-2,NA,TRBV4-3,NA,TGCGCCAGCAGCCAAGATTGGCCCAACGATTCGTATGGCTACACCTTC,CASSQDWPNDSYGYTF
TRBJ1-5,few,TRBV2,NA,TGTGCCAGCAGTGACCCCGGGGCCCTGGGGCCCCAGCATTTT,CASSDPGALGPQHF
TRBJ2-7,few,TRBV28,NA,TGTGCCAGCAAACTAACAGGTTACTACGAGCAGTACTTC,CASKLTGYYEQYF
TRBJ2-7,NA,TRBV12-2,NA,TGTGCAAGTCGCCCTCTATGGGGGGGTTACGAGCAGTACTTC,CASRPLWGGYEQYF
TRBJ2-4,NA,TRBV7-9,TRBD2,TGTGCCAGCAGCTCGCTTGGGGGACTATCCAAAAACATTCAGTACTTC,CASSSLGGLSKNIQYF
TRBJ1-5,NA,TRBV15,NA,TGTGCCACCAGCAGAGATAGGGTGGGGAGGCCCCAGCATTTT,CATSRDRVGRPQHF
TRBJ2-6,NA,TRBV24-1,TRBD1,TGTGCCACCGCAGGGGGATTCTCTGGGGCCAACGTCCTGACTTTC,CATAGGFSGANVLTF
TRBJ2-7,once,TRBV6-2/TRBV6-3,TRBD1,TGTGCCAGCAGTTCGCCCCCCAGGGGGAGCTACGAGCAGTACTTC,CASSSPPRGSYEQYF
TRBJ1-1,NA,TRBV15,NA,TGTGCCACCAGCAGAGATCGTCTTCAGAACACTGAAGCTTTCTTT,CATSRDRLQNTEAFF
TRBJ1-5,few,TRBV4-1,NA,TGCGCCAGCAGCCCCCTAGGCGTAAGGCAGCCCCAGCATTTT,CASSPLGVRQPQHF
TRBJ2-1,NA,TRBV29-1,TRBD2,TGCAGCGTTTATACCGGGACTAGGTCGACCAATGAGCAGTTCTTC,CSVYTGTRSTNEQFF